This T cell receptor (beta chain) was documented in a study of prognosis after radiotherapy for stage I lung cancer. The TCR beta CDR3 region was amplified from genomic DNA, with two rounds of multiplex PCR being used for the amplification. TRBV and TRBJ genes each had their own specific primers in first-round PCR. TCRdb ran MiXCR on the multiplex PCR reads and lists one entry per CDR3 protein. The table shows roughly 30,000 distinct CDR3 sequences, with less than 40% occurring only once. Worth noting for this clonotype: A much larger clonotype is one base distant, so this may be a read error.

Per germline, CDR1 SSHAT and CDR2 FNYEAQ (reference sequence). The CDR3 is 13 residues long. The TCR originated in a donor aged 50 or older with non-small cell lung cancer. Here the sequenced sample was PBMCs, taken before or after stereotactic body radiation therapy (not recorded which). V gene TRBV7-7 combines with J gene TRBJ2-1, with TRBD2 identical over 9 bases. The CDR3 DNA sequence: TGTGCTAGCGGCTTAGCGGGAGTAAGGGAGCAGTTCTTC. This translates into CASGLAGVREQFF.